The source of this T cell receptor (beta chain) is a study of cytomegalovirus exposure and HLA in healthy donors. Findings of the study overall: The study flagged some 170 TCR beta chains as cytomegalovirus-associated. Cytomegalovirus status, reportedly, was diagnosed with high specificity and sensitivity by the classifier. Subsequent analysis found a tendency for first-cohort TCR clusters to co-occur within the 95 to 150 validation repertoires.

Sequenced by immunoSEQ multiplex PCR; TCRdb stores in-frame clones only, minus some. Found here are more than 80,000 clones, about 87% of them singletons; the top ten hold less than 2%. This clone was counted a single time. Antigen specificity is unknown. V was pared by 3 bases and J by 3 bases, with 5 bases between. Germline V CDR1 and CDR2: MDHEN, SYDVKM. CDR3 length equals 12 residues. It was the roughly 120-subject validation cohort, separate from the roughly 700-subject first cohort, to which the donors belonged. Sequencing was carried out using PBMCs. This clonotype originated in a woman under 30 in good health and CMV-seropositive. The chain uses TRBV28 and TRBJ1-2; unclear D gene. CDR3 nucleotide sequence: TGTGCCAGCAGTTTCATCCACTATGGCTACACCTTC. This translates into CASSFIHYGYTF.